One sample yielded the 24 T cell receptor beta chains listed below, sequenced in a study of T cells after yellow fever vaccination. TCRdb re-analysed the 5' RACE reads in MiXCR, keeping a single row per CDR3 protein. The sample records just under 600,000 distinct CDR3 sequences, roughly 12% being singletons. This specimen was PBMCs, taken on the day of the yellow fever booster vaccination. The receptors were gathered from a man aged 25 to 40 who received the YFV17D yellow fever vaccine.

The J gene is TRBJ2-3, the V gene TRBV11-2; D is possibly TRBD2 (7 bases). CDR1 is SGHAT and CDR2 is FQNNGV in the germline V gene. Deletions cut 5 bases from V and 2 bases from J, with 17 bases between. The CDR3 is made up of 16 amino acids. DNA of the CDR3: TGTGCCAGCAGCCTCATAAGGGGGGGAGACACAGATACGCAGTATTTT. Translation: CASSLIRGGDTDTQYF.

The gene calls are TRBV20-1 and TRBJ2-5; the D gene is possibly TRBD2 (5 bases). V dropped 4 bases and J dropped 3 bases, with 12 bases sitting between them. Germline V CDR1 and CDR2: DFQATT, SNEGSKA (reference sequence). The CDR3 has 13 amino acids. CDR3 in amino acids: CSAMAWGEETQYF. The DNA for the CDR3 is TGCAGTGCTATGGCTTGGGGAGAAGAGACCCAGTACTTC.

In this sample, this clonotype turned up a few times. V usage is TRBV15 and J usage is TRBJ2-3; TRBD2 matches 7 bases. This CDR3 spans 15 amino acids. Germline values: CDR1 LNHNV, CDR2 YYDKDF (reference sequence). V trimming: 5 bases; J trimming: 2 bases; junction bases outside the gene matches: 7. CDR3 protein: CATSLSGTTTDTQYF. The CDR3 DNA is TGTGCCACCAGCCTAAGCGGGACGACCACAGATACGCAGTATTTT.

This clonotype was counted between two and nine times. The CDR3 region has the DNA TGTGCCAGCACCGGGGGCGTACTCGTCACCGGGGAGCTGTTTTTT. Its translation: CASTGGVLVTGELFF. This chain joins TRBV2 and TRBJ2-2; D is tentatively TRBD1 or TRBD2 (6 bases each). This CDR3 is 15 amino acids long. The germline CDR1 and CDR2 sequences are SNHLY and FYNNEI. Trimming took off 7 bases at V and 4 bases at J, with 16 bases between the two ends. The variable domain in full, completed from reference TRBV2 and TRBJ2-2, reads EPEVTQTPSHQVTQMGQEVILRCVPISNHLYFYWYRQILGQKVEFLVSFYNNEISEKSEIFDDQFSVERPDGSNFTLKIRSTKLEDSAMYFCASTGGVLVTGELFFGEGSRLTVL.

In its sample, this clonotype was seen a few times. The chain joins TRBV29-1 to TRBJ2-3, with D unclear. Trimming removed 7 bases at V and 0 bases at J, with 14 bases between. The CDR3 consists of 14 residues. Germline V gene data show CDR1 as SQVTM and CDR2 as ANQGSEA. This CDR3 is CSAAPTRSTDTQYF. CDR3 sequence (DNA): TGCAGCGCCGCCCCAACGAGGAGCACAGATACGCAGTATTTT.

The J gene is TRBJ2-7, the V gene TRBV15, with D perhaps TRBD2 (6 bases). V shed 0 bases and J shed 3 bases, with 6 bases lying between them. Germline CDR1 is LNHNV and CDR2 is YYDKDF (reference sequence). The CDR3 runs to 13 residues. The chain's CDR3 is CATSRDGGYEQYF. In nucleotides, the CDR3 is TGTGCCACCAGCAGAGACGGGGGCTACGAGCAGTACTTC.

This rearrangement joins TRBV20-1 to TRBJ2-2; D is possibly TRBD2 (6 bases). V was cut by 5 bases and J by 2 bases, with 12 bases left in between. CDR3 length: 14 amino acids. The germline gives CDR1 DFQATT, CDR2 SNEGSKA (reference sequence). The CDR3 reads CSAPGLLNTGELFF. The CDR3 DNA reads TGCAGTGCTCCGGGACTCCTAAACACCGGGGAGCTGTTTTTT.

This clonotype was detected only a few times. The CDR3 nucleotides are TGTGCCAGCACCTTGGGGGCCCCAAAAAACATTCAGTACTTC. Translating it yields CASTLGAPKNIQYF. The chain is built from TRBV7-9 and TRBJ2-4; TRBD1 might be the D (6 bases). The CDR3 sequence is 14 residues long. Trimming removed 7 bases from V and 4 bases from J, with 14 bases in between. Germline CDR1 is SEHNR and CDR2 is FQNEAQ (reference sequence).

The gene calls are TRBV5-5 and TRBJ2-7; no reliable D call. V was shortened by 0 bases and J by 6 bases, with 10 bases between the two germline ends. The CDR3 contains 13 residues. Germline V lookup: CDR1 SGHKS, CDR2 YYEKEE (reference sequence). CDR3 in DNA: TGTGCCAGCAGCTTGGGGGTGTCGGGCGAGCAGTACTTC. Amino acid sequence: CASSLGVSGEQYF. Complete variable domain (other parts from reference TRBV5-5 and TRBJ2-7): DAGVTQSPTHLIKTRGQQVTLRCSPISGHKSVSWYQQVLGQGPQFIFQYYEKEERGRGNFPDRFSARQFPNYSSELNVNALLLGDSALYLCASSLGVSGEQYFGPGTRLTVT.

This clonotype was picked up a small number of times. V gene TRBV11-2 combines with J gene TRBJ2-1; D is uncertain. Looked up from germline, CDR1 is SGHAT and CDR2 is FQNNGV. The germline V and J ends were trimmed by 4 bases and 4 bases, with 17 bases remaining between them. CDR3 length: 16 residues. The CDR3 here is CASSSISGYGYNEQFF. The CDR3, as DNA: TGTGCCAGCAGCTCAATATCCGGCTATGGTTACAATGAGCAGTTCTTC.

A few counts support this clonotype. The chain carries TRBV11-3 and TRBJ2-2, with a tentative D call TRBD1 (6 bases). The germline V and J ends were trimmed by 4 bases and 1 base, with 13 bases remaining between them. CDR1 and CDR2 (germline): SGHNT, YENEEA. This CDR3 spans 16 amino acids. CDR3 amino acids: CASSSIQGQNTGELFF. As DNA, the CDR3 is TGTGCCAGCAGCTCGATCCAGGGACAGAACACCGGGGAGCTGTTTTTT.

This clonotype was detected many times. V and J are TRBV12-3 or TRBV12-4 and TRBJ2-1; D may be TRBD1 (5 bases). V lost 5 bases and J 7 bases, leaving 12 bases between the germline ends. This CDR3 is built from 13 residues. CDR3 DNA sequence: TGTGCCAGCAGTGCACTGGGGCAGAATGAGCAGTTCTTC. Protein product: CASSALGQNEQFF.

The chain links TRBV14 to TRBJ2-7; the match to TRBD2 covers 7 bases. The CDR3 length is 16 residues. Looked up from germline, CDR1 is SGHDN and CDR2 is FVKESK. V was pared by 4 bases and J by 0 bases, with 9 bases of the junction left unmatched. Here the CDR3 DNA reads TGTGCCAGCAGCCCCCGGGTGGGCGGGAGCTCCTACGAGCAGTACTTC. Its protein is CASSPRVGGSSYEQYF.

Only a few counts were recorded for this clonotype. The chain combines TRBV5-1 with TRBJ1-1; a weak D match, TRBD1 (5 bases). This CDR3 has 16 residues. Germline CDR1 SGHRS, CDR2 YFSETQ. V lost 5 bases and J lost 0, with 17 bases in between. For the CDR3, the DNA is TGCGCCAGCAGTCCGCATTCCACAGGACTGAACACTGAAGCTTTCTTT. Encoded protein: CASSPHSTGLNTEAFF.

This clonotype was detected only a few times. CDR3 sequence: CASSFQAQSTDTQYF. The DNA of the CDR3 is TGTGCCAGCAGTTTTCAGGCCCAGTCCACAGATACGCAGTATTTT. This chain connects TRBV12-3 or TRBV12-4 to TRBJ2-3; no definite D call. The ends were cut back, 3 bases at V and 2 bases at J, with 12 bases in the middle. There are 15 residues in the CDR3.

The rearrangement links TRBV11-3 to TRBJ2-3; no clear D. Per germline, CDR1 SGHNT and CDR2 YENEEA. V was shortened by 5 bases and J by 6 bases, with 12 bases between the two germline ends. The CDR3 is made up of 13 amino acids. This CDR3 is CASSPAGRDTQYF. DNA for the CDR3: TGTGCCAGCAGCCCCGCAGGACGGGATACGCAGTATTTT. The entire variable domain, with the rest obtained from reference TRBV11-3 and TRBJ2-3, is as follows: EAGVVQSPRYKIIEKKQPVAFWCNPISGHNTLYWYLQNLGQGPELLIRYENEEAVDDSQLPKDRFSAERLKGVDSTLKIQPAELGDSAVYLCASSPAGRDTQYFGPGTRLTVL.

The chain is built from TRBV6-1 and TRBJ2-7; D tentatively fits TRBD1 or TRBD2 (6 bases each). The germline V gene encodes CDR1 MNHNS and CDR2 SASEGT. Trimming took off 10 bases at V and 1 base at J, with 20 bases between the two ends. CDR3 size: 15 residues. CDR3 protein: CATRPGGGISYEQYF. The DNA of the CDR3 is TGTGCCACCCGCCCCGGAGGGGGAATATCCTACGAGCAGTACTTC.

The V gene is TRBV12-1, the J gene TRBJ2-2; the table's TRBD2 call for D was not verified on the DNA. TRBV12-1 is an annotated pseudogene. The CDR3 is 20 amino acids. CDR3 protein: CASSSRIGTSGRKHTGELFF. The CDR3 DNA reads as TGTGCCAGCAGCTCTCGAATTGGGACTAGCGGGAGAAAACACACCGGGGAGCTGTTTTTT.

This clonotype was seen ten or more times. The chain combines TRBV7-2 with TRBJ2-3, with a tentative D call TRBD2 (6 bases). The CDR3 has 16 amino acids. Deletions cut 2 bases from V and 2 bases from J, with 14 bases between. Germline V gene lookup returns CDR1 SGHTA and CDR2 FQGNSA. This chain's CDR3 is CASSLMRGGNTDTQYF. The CDR3 coding sequence is TGTGCCAGCAGCTTAATGAGAGGAGGGAACACAGATACGCAGTATTTT.

This clonotype has a handful of counts. This chain joins TRBV7-9 and TRBJ2-1; TRBD2 is a possible D gene (6 bases). V was shortened by 5 bases and J by 0 bases, with 11 bases between the two germline ends. Germline CDR1 reads SEHNR; CDR2 reads FQNEAQ (reference sequence). This CDR3 region has 15 residues. In nucleotides, the CDR3 is TGTGCCAGCAGCGTTCGAGCGGGCTCCTACAATGAGCAGTTCTTC. It codes for CASSVRAGSYNEQFF.

The V and J genes are TRBV5-6 and TRBJ2-3; 7 bases are a match to TRBD1. The germline CDR1 and CDR2 sequences are SGHDT and YYEEEE. The CDR3 runs 15 residues. J lost 4 bases, V lost 0 bases, and 5 bases had no gene match. The CDR3 nucleotides read TGTGCCAGCAGCTTGGGAGGGACAGCGGCAGATACGCAGTATTTT. Its translation is CASSLGGTAADTQYF.

The chain has TRBV10-3 and TRBJ1-1; TRBD1 matches 9 bases. Germline V lookup: CDR1 ENHRY, CDR2 SYGVKD. The trim removed 6 bases at V and 5 bases at J, leaving 4 bases unmatched. The CDR3 spans 13 residues. This CDR3 is CAISEQGATEAFF. CDR3 DNA: TGTGCCATCAGCGAACAGGGGGCAACTGAAGCTTTCTTT.

This clonotype came up many times. The V gene is TRBV7-6, the J gene TRBJ1-6; 7 nucleotides agree with TRBD1. The ends lost 5 bases at V and 6 bases at J; junction bases unmatched: 7. Germline lookup yields CDR1 SGHVS and CDR2 FNYEAQ. This CDR3 is built from 15 residues. The CDR3 nucleotides read TGTGCCAGCAGCGCACAGGGGCTGGGTAATTCACCCCTCCACTTT. Translating it yields CASSAQGLGNSPLHF.

This clonotype has more than one count but fewer than ten. The chain joins TRBV27 to TRBJ2-7, with D hard to call. V lost 4 bases and J lost 7, with 8 bases in between. The germline CDR1 and CDR2 sequences are MNHEY and SMNVEV (reference sequence). The CDR3 is 11 residues long. CDR3: CASSSSREQYF. DNA for the CDR3: TGTGCCAGCAGTTCCAGCCGAGAGCAGTACTTC.